This TCR beta chain comes out of a study of blood T cell repertoires in COVID-19. Background on the study: COVID-19 samples collected from the United States, Italy and Spain covered acute and convalescent phases.

Clones were sequenced by immunoSEQ multiplex PCR, and TCRdb holds only the in-frame ones, with some missing. This table has about 71,000 clones, around 80% appearing once. This clone was counted between two and nine times. The sample consisted of peripheral blood. This clonotype originated in an elderly woman with acute or convalescent COVID-19.

For the CDR3, the DNA is TGCGCCAGCAGCATCTTGGGGACTAGCCGTTACAATGAGCAGTTCTTC. As protein: CASSILGTSRYNEQFF. The chain recombines TRBV5-1 with TRBJ2-1, with 9 bases matching TRBD2. V gave up 4 bases and J gave up 4 bases; unmatched junction bases: 9. The CDR3 is 16 residues long. Germline loops: CDR1 SGHRS, CDR2 YFSETQ.